The 22 T cell receptor beta chains below were found in one sample sequenced in a study of metastatic and nonmetastatic thyroid tumors. Through MiXCR, TCRdb re-clonotyped the PCR reads. The profile shows about 16,000 clones, approximately 30% of them singletons. Before thyroid surgery, none of the patients had received any treatment. Sequencing was done on a sample of tumor tissue. These receptors came from a male donor with papillary thyroid cancer or a benign thyroid nodule (not recorded which). Some clones in this sample may be carry-over from other donors' samples.

This sequence joins TRBV28 and TRBJ2-7, with D uncertain. CDR1 MDHEN and CDR2 SYDVKM come from the germline V gene. CDR3 length: 13 amino acids. Trimming removed 6 bases at V and 7 bases at J, with 16 bases between. CDR3 in DNA: TGTGCCAGCAGCAGGTGGGCGTCTGCAGAGCAGTACTTC. Protein product: CASSRWASAEQYF.

This sequence joins TRBV12-3 or TRBV12-4 and TRBJ2-2; 14 positions match TRBD2. The CDR3 is made up of 15 amino acids. V gave up 6 bases and J gave up 3 bases; unmatched junction bases: 0. The CDR3 DNA follows: TGTGCCAGCAGGACTAGCGGGAGGGACACCGGGGAGCTGTTTTTT. Translation gives CASRTSGRDTGELFF.

The chain uses TRBV20-1 and TRBJ2-3, with TRBD1 matching over 9 bases. CDR3 length equals 13 residues. In germline, CDR1 is DFQATT, CDR2 SNEGSKA (reference sequence). J was trimmed by 5 bases and V by 3 bases; bases with no gene match: 3. This chain's CDR3 is CSASMDRGDTQYF. The CDR3 nucleotides read TGCAGTGCTAGTATGGACAGGGGAGATACGCAGTATTTT.

There are many counts of this clone. The chain has TRBV15 and TRBJ2-5, with 11 bases lining up with TRBD2. V shed 1 base, J shed 5 bases, and the junction held 3 bases outside the gene matches. The CDR3 consists of 15 residues. Per germline, CDR1 LNHNV and CDR2 YYDKDF (reference sequence). CDR3 DNA sequence: TGTGCCACCAGCAGAGTAGCGGGAGGGGGGGAGACCCAGTACTTC. Translated, it gives CATSRVAGGGETQYF.

The chain uses TRBV25-1 and TRBJ2-5, with D unresolved. The CDR3 runs 11 residues. With 3 bases removed from V and 7 bases from J, the gap between germline ends came to 6 bases. Germline V CDR1 and CDR2: MGHDK, SYGVNS. The CDR3, as DNA: TGTGCCAGCAGTGATGACGGGACCCAGTACTTC. This encodes CASSDDGTQYF.

The CDR3 spells CASSLGPAGANYGYTF. CDR3 nucleotides: TGCGCCAGCAGCTTGGGACCGGCGGGTGCCAACTATGGCTACACCTTC. The rearrangement joins TRBV5-1 to TRBJ1-2; D ambiguous. Trimming left V 0 bases short and J 2 bases short, with 14 bases between. CDR1 and CDR2 (germline): SGHRS, YFSETQ. The CDR3 extends over 16 amino acids.

V gene TRBV12-3 or TRBV12-4 combines with J gene TRBJ2-1; 7 bases agree with TRBD1. This CDR3 has 13 residues. The junction had 13 bases not matched to a gene; V was cut back by 5 bases and J by 15 bases. CDR3 sequence (DNA): TGTGCCAGCAGTACCCCGGACAGGTTAAGTCTGTTCTTC. Translation gives CASSTPDRLSLFF.

The chain carries TRBV6-2 or TRBV6-3 and TRBJ1-5; D is possibly TRBD1 (6 bases). Trimming shortened V by 5 bases and J by 4 bases, and 9 bases separated the two germline ends. The CDR3 length is 13 residues. From germline, CDR1 is MNHEY and CDR2 SVGEGT. The CDR3 bases are TGTGCCAGCAGTCGGACAGAAAATCAGCCCCAGCATTTT. Translating gives CASSRTENQPQHF.

V usage is TRBV2 and J usage is TRBJ2-1; D perhaps matches TRBD2 (5 bases). The V end was cut by 8 bases, the J end by 12 bases, with 23 bases between. CDR3 length equals 14 residues. The germline V gene encodes CDR1 SNHLY and CDR2 FYNNEI. CDR3: CASVDGKGIHGQFF. In nucleotides, the CDR3 is TGTGCCAGCGTGGACGGGAAAGGGATACATGGGCAGTTCTTC.

In its sample, this clone is medium-sized. The chain employs TRBV6-1 and TRBJ2-3, with 9 bases aligning to TRBD1. From germline, CDR1 is MNHNS and CDR2 SASEGT. The CDR3 length is 14 residues. The junction had 6 bases not matched to a gene; V was cut back by 8 bases and J by 3 bases. CDR3 in amino acids: CASLDRGLTDTQYF. In DNA, the CDR3 is TGTGCCAGCCTGGACAGGGGTTTGACAGATACGCAGTATTTT.

The rearrangement uses TRBV5-1 and TRBJ2-1; 11 bases agree with TRBD1. Trimming took 5 bases from V and 6 from J; bases not matched to a gene: 13. CDR3 length: 17 amino acids. Germline CDR1 and CDR2: SGHRS and YFSETQ. The CDR3 protein is CASRPGSTGQGVNEQFF. The CDR3 DNA follows: TGCGCCAGCAGGCCGGGTTCAACGGGACAGGGGGTCAATGAGCAGTTCTTC.

This clone has ten or more counts. The chain employs TRBV7-2 and TRBJ1-5; possibly TRBD1 for D (5 bases). The CDR3 is made up of 15 amino acids. Per the germline V gene, CDR1 is SGHTA and CDR2 is FQGNSA. Trimming cost V 1 base and J 2 bases, with 9 bases left between them. DNA of the CDR3: TGTGCCAGCAGCTTAGGCGGACAAGGCAATCAGCCCCAGCATTTT. Protein: CASSLGGQGNQPQHF.

The chain couples TRBV20-1 to TRBJ1-6; the match to TRBD1 covers 9 bases. V gave up 0 bases and J gave up 10 bases; unmatched junction bases: 10. The CDR3 consists of 16 residues. Germline V gene lookup returns CDR1 DFQATT and CDR2 SNEGSKA (reference sequence). In DNA, the CDR3 is TGCAGTGCTAGAGACCCACAGGGGGCGAAACGATCACCCCTCCACTTT. This encodes CSARDPQGAKRSPLHF.

The rearrangement links TRBV6-1 to TRBJ1-1, with D perhaps matching TRBD1 (6 bases). V lost 6 bases, J lost 5 bases, and 19 bases lay in between. Germline-derived CDR1 and CDR2 are MNHNS and SASEGT. The CDR3 is made up of 15 amino acids. The CDR3 reads CASSVHRAPGTEAFF. Here the CDR3 DNA reads TGTGCCAGCAGCGTACACAGGGCCCCCGGGACTGAAGCTTTCTTT.

This chain uses TRBV30 with TRBJ2-1; D might be TRBD2 (6 bases). V lost 2 bases and J lost 1, with 9 bases in between. Germline assignment: CDR1 GTSNPN and CDR2 SVGIG (reference sequence). The CDR3 has 14 amino acids. The CDR3 nucleotides are TGTGCCTGGAGTTGGGCGGGGTCCTACAATGAGCAGTTCTTC. As protein: CAWSWAGSYNEQFF.

This clone was counted between two and nine times. The V gene is TRBV12-3 or TRBV12-4, the J gene TRBJ2-2; a weak D match, TRBD2 (5 bases). The CDR3 covers 12 residues. Trimming stripped 7 bases from V and 5 bases from J, with 8 bases between. The CDR3 loop is CASNRGTGELFF. CDR3 DNA sequence: TGTGCCAGCAACCGGGGTACCGGGGAGCTGTTTTTT.

The V and J genes are TRBV19 and TRBJ1-6, with 7 bases aligning to TRBD1. The CDR3 consists of 14 residues. V lost 6 bases and J lost 10; bases outside the gene matches: 9. CDR1 is LNHDA and CDR2 is SQIVND in the germline V gene (reference sequence). CDR3: CASRKTGSGSPLHF. CDR3 sequence (DNA): TGTGCCAGTAGGAAGACAGGGTCTGGCTCACCCCTCCACTTT.

This clone was observed at least ten times. The genes are TRBV6-1 and TRBJ2-1; D possibly corresponds to TRBD2 (5 bases). Germline V gene data show CDR1 as MNHNS and CDR2 as SASEGT. This CDR3 region has 15 residues. V was cut by 2 bases and J by 3 bases, with 11 bases left in between. The CDR3 nucleotides read TGTGCCAGCAGTGAATGGATTAGCGTCTACAATGAGCAGTTCTTC. Its translation is CASSEWISVYNEQFF.

This chain connects TRBV6-4 to TRBJ2-2; D is unresolved. Trimming took 0 bases from V and 3 from J, leaving 2 bases between them. Germline CDR1 and CDR2: MRHNA and SNTAGT. The CDR3 runs to 13 residues. The CDR3 sequence is CASSDSDTGELFF. The CDR3 DNA reads TGTGCCAGCAGTGACTCGGACACCGGGGAGCTGTTTTTT.

This clone was counted ten times or more. This chain joins TRBV5-4 and TRBJ1-2; 8 nucleotides line up with TRBD1. This CDR3 has 13 residues. J lost 2 bases, V lost 4 bases, and 1 base had no gene match. Germline-derived CDR1 and CDR2 are SGHNT and YYREEE (reference sequence). In nucleotides, the CDR3 is TGTGCCAGCAGCCGACAGGGGAACTATGGCTACACCTTC. It specifies CASSRQGNYGYTF.

This clone was seen at least ten times. The chain combines TRBV11-2 with TRBJ2-3; the D is unclear. Germline V lookup: CDR1 SGHAT, CDR2 FQNNGV. The CDR3 totals 15 residues. V gave up 0 bases and J gave up 2 bases, with 9 bases separating them. CDR3 DNA sequence: TGTGCCAGCAGCTTAGATTCGCTAGTCACAGATACGCAGTATTTT. It translates to CASSLDSLVTDTQYF.

The CDR3 bases are TGTGCCAGCAGCCCCACGAGGGGAACTCGGGAGCAGTACTTC. Translating gives CASSPTRGTREQYF. The chain has TRBV11-3 and TRBJ2-7, with D tentatively TRBD1 or TRBD2 (5 bases each). The V gene's germline CDR1 is SGHNT and CDR2 YENEEA. The CDR3 is 14 amino acids. The V gene lost 5 bases and the J gene lost 7 bases, with 18 bases spanning the gap.